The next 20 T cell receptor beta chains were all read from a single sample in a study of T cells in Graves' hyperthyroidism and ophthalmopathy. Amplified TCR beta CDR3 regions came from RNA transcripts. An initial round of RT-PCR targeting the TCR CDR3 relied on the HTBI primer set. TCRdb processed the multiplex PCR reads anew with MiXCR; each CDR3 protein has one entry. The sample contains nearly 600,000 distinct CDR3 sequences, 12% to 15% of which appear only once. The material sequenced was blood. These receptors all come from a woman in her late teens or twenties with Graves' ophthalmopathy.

The CDR3 coding sequence is TGTGCCACCAGACGGGGGGCCGATCAGCCCCAGCATTTT. Protein sequence: CATRRGADQPQHF. This chain connects TRBV19 to TRBJ1-5; D possibly corresponds to TRBD1 (6 bases). This CDR3 has 13 residues. Germline V CDR1 and CDR2: LNHDA, SQIVND (reference sequence). The V gene lost 10 bases and the J gene lost 5 bases, with 15 bases spanning the gap.

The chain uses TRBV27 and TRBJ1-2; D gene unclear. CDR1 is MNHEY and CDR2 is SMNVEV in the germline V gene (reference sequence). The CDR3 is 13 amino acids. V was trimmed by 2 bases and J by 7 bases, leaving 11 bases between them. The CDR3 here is CASSLTLTGGYTF. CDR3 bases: TGTGCCAGCAGTTTAACACTAACTGGTGGCTACACCTTC.

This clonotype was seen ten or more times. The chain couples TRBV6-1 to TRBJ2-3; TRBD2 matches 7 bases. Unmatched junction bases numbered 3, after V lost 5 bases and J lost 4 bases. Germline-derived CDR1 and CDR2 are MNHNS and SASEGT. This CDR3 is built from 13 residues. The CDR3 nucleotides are TGTGCCAGCAGTTCCGCGGGAGCAGATACGCAGTATTTT. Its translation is CASSSAGADTQYF.

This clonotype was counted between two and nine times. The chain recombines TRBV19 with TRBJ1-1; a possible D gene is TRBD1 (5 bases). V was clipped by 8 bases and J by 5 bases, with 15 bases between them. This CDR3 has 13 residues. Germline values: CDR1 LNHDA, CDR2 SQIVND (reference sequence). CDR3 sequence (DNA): TGTGCCAGTGTCGCCGGGAGGGGTACTGAAGCTTTCTTT. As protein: CASVAGRGTEAFF.

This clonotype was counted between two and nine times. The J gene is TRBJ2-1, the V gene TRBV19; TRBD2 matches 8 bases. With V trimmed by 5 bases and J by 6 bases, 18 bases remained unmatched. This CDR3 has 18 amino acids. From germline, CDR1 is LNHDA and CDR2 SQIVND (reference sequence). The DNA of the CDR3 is TGTGCCAGTAGTCCCTGGACTAGCAGCCCCCAACACCCCAATGAGCAGTTCTTC. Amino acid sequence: CASSPWTSSPQHPNEQFF.

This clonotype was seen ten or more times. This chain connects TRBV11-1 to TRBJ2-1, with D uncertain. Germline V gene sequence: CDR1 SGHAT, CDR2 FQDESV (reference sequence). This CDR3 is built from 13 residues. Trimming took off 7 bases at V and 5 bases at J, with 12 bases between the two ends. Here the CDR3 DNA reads TGTGCCAGCAAAGCCTGGGCCGACAATGAGCAGTTCTTC. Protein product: CASKAWADNEQFF.

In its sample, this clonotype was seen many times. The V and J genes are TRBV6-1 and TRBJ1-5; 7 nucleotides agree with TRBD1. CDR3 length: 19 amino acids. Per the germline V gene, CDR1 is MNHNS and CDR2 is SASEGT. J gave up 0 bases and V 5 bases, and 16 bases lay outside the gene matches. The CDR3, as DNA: TGTGCCAGCAGTCCCAGGAAGGGACAGTCATCGATTAGCAATCAGCCCCAGCATTTT. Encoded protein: CASSPRKGQSSISNQPQHF.

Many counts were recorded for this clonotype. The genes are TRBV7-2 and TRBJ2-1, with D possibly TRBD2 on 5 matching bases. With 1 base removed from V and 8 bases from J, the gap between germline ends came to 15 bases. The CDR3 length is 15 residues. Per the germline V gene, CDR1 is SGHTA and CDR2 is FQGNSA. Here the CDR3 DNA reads TGTGCCAGCAGCTTAGTCCGGGCCCGGCGGGATGAGCAGTTCTTC. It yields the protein CASSLVRARRDEQFF.

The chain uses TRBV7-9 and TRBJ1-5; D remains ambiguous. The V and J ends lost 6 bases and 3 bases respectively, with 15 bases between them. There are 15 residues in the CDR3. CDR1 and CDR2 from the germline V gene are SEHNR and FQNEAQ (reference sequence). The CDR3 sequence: CASSPEEGLNQPQHF. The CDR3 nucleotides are TGTGCCAGCAGTCCCGAAGAGGGCCTCAATCAGCCCCAGCATTTT.

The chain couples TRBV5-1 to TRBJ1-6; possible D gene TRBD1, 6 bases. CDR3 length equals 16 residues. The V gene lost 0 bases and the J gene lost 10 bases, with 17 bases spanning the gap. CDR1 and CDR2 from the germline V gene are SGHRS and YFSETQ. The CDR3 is CASSLDRVASGSPLHF. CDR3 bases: TGCGCCAGCAGCTTGGACAGGGTGGCGTCAGGATCACCCCTCCACTTT.

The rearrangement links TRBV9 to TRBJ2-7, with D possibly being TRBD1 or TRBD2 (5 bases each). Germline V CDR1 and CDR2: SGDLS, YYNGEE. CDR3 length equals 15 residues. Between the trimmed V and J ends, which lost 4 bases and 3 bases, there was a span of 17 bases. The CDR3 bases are TGTGCCAGCAGCCCTGGGACCTTGACCCTCTACGAGCAGTACTTC. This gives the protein CASSPGTLTLYEQYF.

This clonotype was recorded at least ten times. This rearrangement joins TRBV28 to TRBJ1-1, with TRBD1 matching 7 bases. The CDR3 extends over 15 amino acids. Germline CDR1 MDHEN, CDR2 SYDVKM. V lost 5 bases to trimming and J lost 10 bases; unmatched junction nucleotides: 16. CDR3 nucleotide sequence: TGTGCCAGCAGTCCCACGCAGGACAGGTACAAAGGAGCTTTCTTT. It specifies CASSPTQDRYKGAFF.

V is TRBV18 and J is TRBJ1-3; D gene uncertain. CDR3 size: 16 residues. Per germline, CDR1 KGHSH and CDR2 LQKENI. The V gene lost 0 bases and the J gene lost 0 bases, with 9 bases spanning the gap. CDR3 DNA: TGTGCCAGCTCACCACCGGACGGGATCTCTGGAAACACCATATATTTT. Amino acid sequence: CASSPPDGISGNTIYF.

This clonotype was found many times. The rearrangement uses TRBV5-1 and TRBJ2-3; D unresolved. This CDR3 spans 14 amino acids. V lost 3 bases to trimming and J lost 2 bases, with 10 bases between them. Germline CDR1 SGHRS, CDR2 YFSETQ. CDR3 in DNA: TGCGCCAGCAGCTCAACCCAGGTCACAGATACGCAGTATTTT. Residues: CASSSTQVTDTQYF.

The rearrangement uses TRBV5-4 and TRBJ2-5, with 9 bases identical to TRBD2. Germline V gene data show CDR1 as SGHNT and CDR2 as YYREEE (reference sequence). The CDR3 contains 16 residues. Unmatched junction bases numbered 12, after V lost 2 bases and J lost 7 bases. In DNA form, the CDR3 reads TGTGCCAGCAGCTTACCCTTAGCGGGAGTTGGCGGGACCCAGTACTTC. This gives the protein CASSLPLAGVGGTQYF.

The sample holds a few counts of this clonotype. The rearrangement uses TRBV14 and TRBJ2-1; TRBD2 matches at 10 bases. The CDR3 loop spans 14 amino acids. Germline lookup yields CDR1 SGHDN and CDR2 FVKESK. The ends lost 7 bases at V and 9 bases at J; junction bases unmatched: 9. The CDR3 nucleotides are TGTGCCAGCAAGAGCAGCGGGAGGGCGGGTGAGCAGTTCTTC. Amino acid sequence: CASKSSGRAGEQFF.

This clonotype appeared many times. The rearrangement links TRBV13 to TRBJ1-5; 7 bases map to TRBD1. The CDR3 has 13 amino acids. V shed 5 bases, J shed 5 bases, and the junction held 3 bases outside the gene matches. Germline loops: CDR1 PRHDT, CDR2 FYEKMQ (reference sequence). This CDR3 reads CASSPDRDQPQHF. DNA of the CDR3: TGTGCCAGCAGCCCTGACAGGGATCAGCCCCAGCATTTT.

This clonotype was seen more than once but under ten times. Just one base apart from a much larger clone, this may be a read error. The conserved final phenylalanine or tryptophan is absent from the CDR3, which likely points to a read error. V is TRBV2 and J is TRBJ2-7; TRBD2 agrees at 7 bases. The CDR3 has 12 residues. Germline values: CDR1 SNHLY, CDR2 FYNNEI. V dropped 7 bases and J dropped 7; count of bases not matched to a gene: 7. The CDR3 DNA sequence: TGTGCCAGCACGGGAGGTGCGCTGGAGCAGTACCTC. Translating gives CASTGGALEQYL.

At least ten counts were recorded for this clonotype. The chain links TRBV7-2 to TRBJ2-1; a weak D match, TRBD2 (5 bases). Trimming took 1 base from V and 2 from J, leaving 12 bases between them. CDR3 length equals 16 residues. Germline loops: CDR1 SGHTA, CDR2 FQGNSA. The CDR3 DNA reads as TGTGCCAGCAGCTTAGGGGGTAGCGACCCCTACAATGAGCAGTTCTTC. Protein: CASSLGGSDPYNEQFF.

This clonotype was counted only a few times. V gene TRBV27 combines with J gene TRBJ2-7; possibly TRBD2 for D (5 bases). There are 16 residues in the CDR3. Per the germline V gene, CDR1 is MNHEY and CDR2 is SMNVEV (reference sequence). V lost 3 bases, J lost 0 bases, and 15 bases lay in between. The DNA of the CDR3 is TGTGCCAGCAGTTTTTCCTCTAGTGGGAGCTCCTACGAGCAGTACTTC. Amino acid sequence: CASSFSSSGSSYEQYF.